This TCR beta chain was identified in a study of chemoradiotherapy in HPV16-positive cancers. Study background: Candidate HPV-specific T-cell clones and common TCR motifs came from functional assays in a couple of HPV16-positive patients. Study-wide results and limits: HPV-specific T cells were functionally defined from only a couple of HPV16-positive patients. During treatment, candidate HPV-specific clones and E7-related motifs expanded in tumor.

The CDR3 runs 15 residues. Germline V gives CDR1 SEHNR, CDR2 FQNEAQ (reference sequence). The V segment lost 5 bases and the J segment 7 bases; nucleotides outside the gene matches: 9. Details on this clone: Antigen unknown.

The method was immunoSEQ multiplex PCR; TCRdb's version includes in-frame clones alone and lacks a portion of them. The profile shows roughly 4,000 clones, approximately 82% of them singletons. Repeated repertoire sampling spanned the course of chemoradiotherapy. The specimen comprised tumor tissue, sampled from a patient who underwent chemoradiotherapy. This TCR was recovered from a human donor with HPV-associated anogenital cancer. V and J are TRBV7-9 and TRBJ2-1; 9 bases align to TRBD2. The CDR3 is CASSVGGTSSNEQFF. The CDR3 DNA is TGTGCCAGCAGCGTCGGCGGGACTAGCTCAAATGAGCAGTTCTTC.